Included here is one T cell receptor beta chain sequence, with context. This sample also contains other DNA sequences that code for the same CDR3. These data are taken from a study of blood T cell repertoires in COVID-19. This CDR3 has 15 amino acids. V lost 3 bases and J lost 4, with 13 bases in between. Germline values: CDR1 MGHRA, CDR2 YSYEKL. Libraries were prepared by immunoSEQ multiplex PCR; TCRdb keeps only in-frame clonotypes and omits some of them. Of around 200,000 clones listed, 80% to 90% were seen once; the top ten hold roughly 2.9%. This sequence originates from a man aged 45-60 years with active or convalescent COVID-19. The rearrangement joins TRBV4-1 to TRBJ1-5; perhaps TRBD1 as D (5 bases). Sequenced: peripheral blood. Here the CDR3 reads CASSQGDRGNQPQHF. DNA for the CDR3: TGCGCCAGCAGCCAGGGTGACAGAGGAAATCAGCCCCAGCATTTT.